The clone carrying this T cell receptor (beta chain) was recorded only once. What it binds is not known. A read error may explain this, as a much larger clone is one base away. This sample stems from a study of blood T cells in healthy people across ages. V shed 4 bases and J shed 3 bases, with 6 bases lying between them. Germline CDR1 is MGHRA and CDR2 is YSYEKL. This CDR3 has 12 amino acids. With a J-beta primer mix and a sample-barcoded 5' primer, a second PCR ran about 7 to 12 cycles. A tag from a template-switch adaptor with 12 random nucleotides marked each cDNA molecule. TCRdb called the 5' RACE reads again in MiXCR, with one record for every CDR3 protein. The profile shows approximately 810,000 distinct CDR3 sequences, about 34% of them singletons. General study points: Diversity was higher, and naive CD4+ cells more numerous, in long-lived donors than in aged donors.

Sequencing used blood. The gene calls are TRBV4-1 and TRBJ1-1; the D is unclear. The TCR was taken from a man younger than 35 in good health. The CDR3 spells CASSRPDTEAFF. Written as DNA, the CDR3 is TGCGCCAGCAGCCGGCCGGACACTGAAGCTTTCTTT.